The TCR beta chain described here comes from a study of shared clonotypes between healthy human individuals. Whole-study findings and limits: In several donors, around 5% of naive CD4 clonotypes appeared in common.

Using immunoSEQ multiplex PCR, the repertoire was profiled, and TCRdb retains in-frame clones only, with some absent. This sample has some 980,000 clones, with over 75% found just once. A word on this clone: Its specificity is not known.

CDR1 is SGHTA and CDR2 is FQGNSA in the germline V gene. V shed 4 bases and J shed 3 bases, with 25 bases lying between them. This CDR3 region has 19 residues. Material for sequencing was memory CD4+ T cells sorted from blood. The subset was: CD45RA-negative fraction. The J gene is TRBJ2-1, the V gene TRBV7-2; the D gene is possibly TRBD1 (5 bases). This TCR was recovered from a man in his late teens or twenties in good health. The CDR3 reads CASSSHYPDRTRLYNEQFF. CDR3 coding DNA: TGTGCCAGCAGCTCTCACTACCCGGACCGGACACGCCTCTACAATGAGCAGTTCTTC.